These T cell receptor beta chains were read from a single sample in a study of cytomegalovirus exposure and HLA in healthy donors. Libraries were prepared by immunoSEQ multiplex PCR; TCRdb keeps only in-frame clonotypes and omits some of them. The data contain some 110,000 clones, around 62% of them singletons. The sequenced sample was PBMCs. All receptors come from a woman between 35 and 50 years old in good health and CMV-seropositive. The conserved cysteine and the conserved F or W are not part of the CDR3 here. Each record gives: J gene, V gene, CDR3 protein.

J: TRBJ2-1; V: TRBV7-2; CDR3: ASSLLRTDYNEQF
J: TRBJ1-1; V: TRBV6-1; CDR3: ASSEEGTGGTEAF
J: TRBJ2-2; V: TRBV27; CDR3: ASSLWDSQGGELF
J: -; V: TRBV7-2; CDR3: ASSSSTGYEQY
J: TRBJ2-3; V: TRBV9; CDR3: ASSRSGVTDTQY
J: TRBJ2-2; V: TRBV10-3; CDR3: AAQGRGTGELF
J: TRBJ2-5; V: TRBV6-6; CDR3: ASRRDRGGSRETQY
J: TRBJ2-5; V: TRBV7-9; CDR3: ASSSTYMSETQY
J: TRBJ1-2; V: TRBV7-9; CDR3: ASSSGLAEVIYGYT
J: TRBJ2-5; V: TRBV30; CDR3: AWTRTSGSSETQY
J: TRBJ2-2; V: TRBV2; CDR3: ASSDRSRVYAGELF
J: TRBJ2-1; V: TRBV27; CDR3: ASGSGLAYSYNEQF
J: TRBJ2-7; V: TRBV6-5; CDR3: ASSYIGEQY
J: TRBJ2-3; V: TRBV10-2; CDR3: ASSESQGGTDTQY